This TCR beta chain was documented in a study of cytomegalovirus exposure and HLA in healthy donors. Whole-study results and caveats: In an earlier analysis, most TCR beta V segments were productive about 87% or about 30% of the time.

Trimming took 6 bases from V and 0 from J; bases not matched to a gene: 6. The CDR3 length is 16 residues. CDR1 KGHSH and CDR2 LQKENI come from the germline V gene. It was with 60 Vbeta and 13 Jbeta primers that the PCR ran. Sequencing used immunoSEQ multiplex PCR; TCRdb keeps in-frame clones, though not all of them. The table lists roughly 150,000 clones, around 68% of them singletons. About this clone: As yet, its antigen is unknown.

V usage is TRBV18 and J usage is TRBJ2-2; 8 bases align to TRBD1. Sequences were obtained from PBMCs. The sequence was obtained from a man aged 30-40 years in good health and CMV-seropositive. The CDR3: CASSRGQGTNTGELFF. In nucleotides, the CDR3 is TGTGCCAGCTCCCGCGGACAGGGTACGAACACCGGGGAGCTGTTTTTT.